The 26 T cell receptor beta chains in this list originate from one sample, sequenced in a study of T cell responses to AZD1222 COVID-19 vaccine. Profiled with immunoSEQ multiplex PCR; TCRdb holds only in-frame clones, not every one. This repertoire shows roughly 120,000 clones, just over 85% found once; its top ten account for 7.7%. The source was peripheral blood, collected on day 0 of AZD1222 vaccination. These receptors were taken from an adult in good health.

The rearrangement links TRBV7-2 to TRBJ2-7; D not certain. V was cut by 5 bases and J by 4 bases, with 15 bases left in between. The germline V gene encodes CDR1 SGHTA and CDR2 FQGNSA. The CDR3 is 14 residues long. CDR3 protein: CASSPRVFGYEQYF. CDR3 DNA sequence: TGTGCCAGCAGCCCTCGGGTTTTTGGGTACGAGCAGTACTTC.

The table lists this clone with a count of one. This chain uses TRBV28 with TRBJ2-7; weak D call: TRBD1 (6 bases). Trimming shortened V by 3 bases and J by 2 bases, and 14 bases separated the two germline ends. CDR1 is MDHEN and CDR2 is SYDVKM in the germline V gene. The CDR3 has 15 residues. CDR3 sequence (DNA): TGTGCCAGCAGTTTCCGTCAGGGGCCCCCCTACGAGCAGTACTTC. Its protein is CASSFRQGPPYEQYF.

The chain carries TRBV2 and TRBJ1-3; no definite D call. Germline V lookup: CDR1 SNHLY, CDR2 FYNNEI. This CDR3 comprises 14 residues. V was shortened by 5 bases and J by 4 bases, with 12 bases between the two germline ends. The CDR3 region has the DNA TGTGCCAGCAGTCGGGAACAGAAAGGAAACACCATATATTTT. Translated: CASSREQKGNTIYF.

The rearrangement links TRBV3-1 (or the pseudogene TRBV3-2) to TRBJ2-1; maybe TRBD2 (5 bases). Looked up from germline, CDR1 is LGHDT and CDR2 is YNNKEL (reference sequence). V lost 4 bases, J lost 5 bases, and 12 bases lay in between. The CDR3 sequence is 14 residues long. CDR3 sequence reads: CASSLLGEHNEQFF. CDR3 nucleotides: TGTGCCAGCAGCCTACTGGGAGAACACAATGAGCAGTTCTTC.

The CDR3 spells CASSERETQYF. As DNA, the CDR3 is TGCGCCAGCAGTGAACGAGAGACCCAGTACTTC. The chain has TRBV10-1 and TRBJ2-5; D not resolved. Germline-derived CDR1 and CDR2 are WNHNN and SYGVQD (reference sequence). The V and J ends lost 3 bases and 4 bases respectively, with 3 bases between them. The CDR3 is 11 residues long.

The V and J genes are TRBV5-4 and TRBJ2-6; no firm D call. Trimming removed 5 bases at V and 0 bases at J, with 12 bases between. The CDR3 extends over 16 amino acids. The V gene's germline CDR1 is SGHNT and CDR2 YYREEE (reference sequence). The CDR3 protein is CASRQNLYSGANVLTF. The CDR3 region has the DNA TGTGCCAGCAGGCAGAACCTGTACTCTGGGGCCAACGTCCTGACTTTC. Full variable domain (outside the CDR3, taken from reference TRBV5-4 and TRBJ2-6): ETGVTQSPTHLIKTRGQQVTLRCSSQSGHNTVSWYQQALGQGPQFIFQYYREEENGRGNFPPRFSGLQFPNYSSELNVNALELDDSALYLCASRQNLYSGANVLTFGAGSRLTVL.

V is TRBV20-1 and J is TRBJ2-5; no firm D call. Germline CDR1 DFQATT, CDR2 SNEGSKA (reference sequence). This CDR3 has 10 amino acids. Trimming removed 3 bases at V and 7 bases at J, with 6 bases between. The CDR3 here is CSASKGTQYF. The CDR3 DNA follows: TGCAGTGCTAGCAAAGGGACCCAGTACTTC.

This rearrangement joins TRBV9 to TRBJ2-3; 7 nucleotides align to TRBD2. This CDR3 has 16 residues. Germline V lookup: CDR1 SGDLS, CDR2 YYNGEE. The junction had 10 bases not matched to a gene; V was cut back by 3 bases and J by 3 bases. In DNA form, the CDR3 reads TGTGCCAGCAGCGGATTGGGCCCGGGGGGAACAGATACGCAGTATTTT. This codes for CASSGLGPGGTDTQYF.

The rearrangement links TRBV19 to TRBJ2-5; 9 bases line up with TRBD2. With V trimmed by 7 bases and J by 0 bases, 6 bases remained unmatched. The CDR3 has 15 residues. Germline V gene data show CDR1 as LNHDA and CDR2 as SQIVND (reference sequence). DNA of the CDR3: TGTGCCAGTAAACTAGCGGGTACCTACCAAGAGACCCAGTACTTC. Protein: CASKLAGTYQETQYF.

This chain uses TRBV27 with TRBJ2-7; 9 positions agree with TRBD2. The germline V gene has CDR1 MNHEY and CDR2 SMNVEV (reference sequence). V gave up 4 bases and J gave up 2 bases; unmatched junction bases: 6. The CDR3 totals 15 residues. In DNA, the CDR3 is TGTGCCAGCAGTTCTCTAGCGGGGAGGACCTACGAGCAGTACTTC. This codes for CASSSLAGRTYEQYF.

This chain joins TRBV6-1 and TRBJ1-2; D possibly corresponds to TRBD1 (6 bases). The V and J ends lost 6 bases and 6 bases respectively, with 17 bases between them. Per germline, CDR1 MNHNS and CDR2 SASEGT. The CDR3 length is 14 residues. The CDR3 nucleotides read TGTGCCAGCAGACCAAGCAGGGGCGGTGATGGCTACACCTTC. Its translation is CASRPSRGGDGYTF.

This clone was picked up one time. The chain employs TRBV7-9 and TRBJ1-2; no firm D call. The CDR3 totals 15 residues. V lost 5 bases, J lost 4 bases, and 17 bases lay in between. Germline CDR1 and CDR2: SEHNR and FQNEAQ (reference sequence). CDR3 sequence reads: CASSAAGSESYGYTF. In nucleotides, the CDR3 is TGTGCCAGCAGCGCCGCCGGGTCAGAGAGCTATGGCTACACCTTC.

The genes are TRBV5-1 and TRBJ2-1; weak D call: TRBD2 (5 bases). Germline lookup yields CDR1 SGHRS and CDR2 YFSETQ. With 7 bases removed from V and 1 base from J, the gap between germline ends came to 15 bases. The CDR3 runs to 15 residues. CDR3 sequence reads: CASQSSTGSYNEQFF. The CDR3 DNA follows: TGCGCCAGCCAGAGCTCGACGGGGTCCTACAATGAGCAGTTCTTC.

The chain employs TRBV11-3 and TRBJ2-5; TRBD2 aligns across 9 bases. This CDR3 contains 16 residues. CDR1 SGHNT and CDR2 YENEEA come from the germline V gene. V was pared by 1 base and J by 4 bases, with 7 bases of the junction left unmatched. The CDR3 DNA sequence: TGTGCCAGCAGCTTAGGACCGGGACTAGCATCAGAGACCCAGTACTTC. Translated, it gives CASSLGPGLASETQYF.

This sequence joins TRBV5-1 and TRBJ1-5, with TRBD1 as a possible D gene (6 bases). Deletions cut 2 bases from V and 6 bases from J, with 15 bases between. This CDR3 comprises 15 residues. Germline V gene sequence: CDR1 SGHRS, CDR2 YFSETQ. The CDR3 loop is CASSLNGGKAQPQHF. The CDR3 region has the DNA TGCGCCAGCAGCTTAAACGGGGGCAAAGCTCAGCCCCAGCATTTT.

The sample holds a few counts of this clone. The genes are TRBV5-6 and TRBJ1-2; 7 nucleotides align to TRBD1. The CDR3 covers 14 residues. CDR1 is SGHDT and CDR2 is YYEEEE in the germline V gene. The V segment lost 0 bases and the J segment 6 bases; nucleotides outside the gene matches: 5. Here the CDR3 DNA reads TGTGCCAGCAGCTTGGATCAGGGGGTTAATGGCTACACCTTC. Its translation: CASSLDQGVNGYTF.

J is TRBJ1-2 and V is TRBV7-6, with D possibly TRBD1 on 5 matching bases. CDR1 is SGHVS and CDR2 is FNYEAQ in the germline V gene. The CDR3 spans 13 residues. V was clipped by 5 bases and J by 2 bases, with 9 bases between them. CDR3 residues: CASSPQANYGYTF. The CDR3, as DNA: TGTGCCAGCAGCCCACAGGCGAACTATGGCTACACCTTC.

This clone was counted once. V usage is TRBV25-1 and J usage is TRBJ2-7; 11 bases map to TRBD2. Trimming took 7 bases from V and 2 from J; bases not matched to a gene: 1. Germline CDR1 reads MGHDK; CDR2 reads SYGVNS. The CDR3 length is 13 residues. DNA for the CDR3: TGTGCCAGCATTAGCGGGAGGGCCTACGAGCAGTACTTC. Translation gives CASISGRAYEQYF.

The chain recombines TRBV30 with TRBJ1-3; D gene uncertain. CDR3 length: 12 residues. Trimming pared 3 bases from V and 4 bases from J, leaving 7 bases between. Per germline, CDR1 GTSNPN and CDR2 SVGIG (reference sequence). CDR3: CAWSNTGNTIYF. The CDR3 DNA follows: TGTGCCTGGAGCAACACAGGAAACACCATATATTTT. Filled out from reference TRBV30 and TRBJ1-3, the complete variable domain reads SQTIHQWPATLVQPVGSPLSLECTVEGTSNPNLYWYRQAAGRGLQLLFYSVGIGQISSEVPQNLSASRPQDRQFILSSKKLLLSDSGFYLCAWSNTGNTIYFGEGSWLTVV.

This clone was seen at least ten times. The rearrangement uses TRBV28 and TRBJ2-1, with D perhaps matching TRBD2 (5 bases). The CDR3 length is 13 residues. Germline CDR1 reads MDHEN; CDR2 reads SYDVKM. The V end lost 6 bases, the J end lost 6 bases, and 12 bases lay between the germline ends. The CDR3 spells CASRAGPSNEQFF. The CDR3 region has the DNA TGTGCCAGCAGGGCGGGCCCCAGCAATGAGCAGTTCTTC.

The chain links TRBV4-2 to TRBJ1-1; TRBD1 matches 7 bases. CDR1 and CDR2 from the germline V gene are LGHNA and YNFKEQ. The CDR3 is made up of 16 amino acids. Trimming cost V 3 bases and J 4 bases; bases outside gene matches: 11. This CDR3 reads CASSQGSTGVGTEAFF. The DNA of the CDR3 is TGTGCCAGCAGCCAGGGCTCTACAGGGGTTGGCACTGAAGCTTTCTTT.

The V call is TRBV3-1 (or the pseudogene TRBV3-2), the J call TRBJ2-6; 8 bases agree with TRBD2. Losses at the gene ends were 4 bases for V and 0 bases for J; bases not matched to a gene: 17. In germline, CDR1 is LGHDT, CDR2 YNNKEL (reference sequence). The CDR3 consists of 21 residues. The CDR3 reads CASSPTGTRGRGYSGANVLTF. The CDR3 bases are TGTGCCAGCAGCCCGACCGGGACTAGGGGAAGGGGTTACTCTGGGGCCAACGTCCTGACTTTC.

The J gene is TRBJ1-1, the V gene TRBV5-4; D not certain. V gave up 4 bases and J gave up 11 bases, with 15 bases separating them. Germline lookup yields CDR1 SGHNT and CDR2 YYREEE (reference sequence). This CDR3 has 12 residues. CDR3 residues: CASSLNSAEAFF. CDR3 bases: TGTGCCAGCAGCCTTAATTCGGCGGAGGCTTTCTTT. The full variable domain, with the rest looked up from reference TRBV5-4 and TRBJ1-1, is ETGVTQSPTHLIKTRGQQVTLRCSSQSGHNTVSWYQQALGQGPQFIFQYYREEENGRGNFPPRFSGLQFPNYSSELNVNALELDDSALYLCASSLNSAEAFFGQGTRLTVV.

The genes are TRBV11-2 and TRBJ2-7; 7 bases fit TRBD1. CDR1 and CDR2 from the germline V gene are SGHAT and FQNNGV. CDR3 length equals 12 residues. J was trimmed by 9 bases and V by 5 bases; bases with no gene match: 7. CDR3 nucleotide sequence: TGTGCCAGCAGCCGGGACAGAACGGCGCAGTACTTC. The encoded protein is CASSRDRTAQYF.

CDR3 sequence: CASSHGDRGGNQPQHF. CDR3 bases: TGCGCCAGCAGCCATGGAGACAGGGGAGGCAATCAGCCCCAGCATTTT. The J gene is TRBJ1-5, the V gene TRBV4-1, with 8 bases lining up with TRBD1. Germline-derived CDR1 and CDR2 are MGHRA and YSYEKL. V was clipped by 3 bases and J by 2 bases; unmatched bases: 6. The CDR3 length is 16 residues.

The rearrangement uses TRBV6-5 and TRBJ2-5; 10 bases agree with TRBD1. CDR3 length equals 13 residues. Per the germline V gene, CDR1 is MNHEY and CDR2 is SVGAGI. Losses at the gene ends were 11 bases for V and 5 bases for J; bases not matched to a gene: 8. In nucleotides, the CDR3 is TGTGCCTGCCGGGACAGGGGAGGGGAGACCCAGTACTTC. It specifies CACRDRGGETQYF.